This TCR beta chain was sequenced for a study of cytomegalovirus exposure and HLA in healthy donors. CDR3 size: 12 residues. Germline V lookup: CDR1 ENHRY, CDR2 SYGVKD. The PCR ran on 60 Vbeta and 13 Jbeta primers. Clones were sequenced by immunoSEQ multiplex PCR, and TCRdb holds only the in-frame ones, with some missing. The sample carries about 130,000 clones, about 86% recorded once. The sequencing sample was made of PBMCs. The chain is built from TRBV10-3 and TRBJ1-1; a weak D match, TRBD1 (6 bases). This receptor was taken from a man between 18 and 35 years old in good health and CMV-seronegative. The CDR3 DNA reads TGTGCAGGGGGACACCCGAACACTGAAGCTTTCTTT. As protein: CAGGHPNTEAFF.